Detailed here is one T cell receptor (beta chain). Its antigen remains unidentified. Base qualities are not provided; no much larger clone lies one nucleotide away. Genomic DNA was extracted from sorted cells for sequencing of the TCRbeta CDR3 region. The immunoSEQ Assay was used to sequence the TCRbeta CDR3 regions. Imported from immuneACCESS, the table was reduced by TCRdb to in-frame sequences with V and J called. These copies leave out some clones; in studies compared against another copy, an unresolved V gene accounts for under half, and the cause of the remainder is not known. Within this sample are fewer than 100,000 clones, with 86% of them counted one time only. Of the sample, approximately 0.8% falls within the top ten clones. CDR1 and CDR2 were assigned from the germline V gene (reference sequence) as SEHNR and FQNEAQ. V and J are trimmed by 5 bases and 5 bases, and the gene matches miss 9 bases of the junction. The cysteine opens and the phenylalanine closes a CDR3 of 17 amino acids. Just CDR3 DNA is preserved here, 51 bases in frame from base 1.

The trial excluded patients who had a history of autoimmune disease or who were on systemic immunosuppression. Peripheral blood for TCR sequencing was collected from all dose cohorts at baseline, on cycle 4 day 1, and on cycle 7 day 1. The samples were taken from a phase I, first-in-human, multicenter, open-label dose-escalation trial of ivuxolimab. The trial enrolled adults with locally advanced or metastatic head and neck squamous cell, hepatocellular, melanoma or renal cell carcinoma. Before TCR sequencing, CD4+ and CD8+ T cells were separately sorted from peripheral blood. The data derive from a study of OX40 agonist ivuxolimab in advanced cancers. At the level of the whole study: The costimulatory receptor OX40 (CD134) was targeted by ivuxolimab, a fully human IgG2 agonistic monoclonal antibody. Partial responses were achieved by three dose-escalation patients, of whom one had hepatocellular carcinoma and two had cutaneous melanoma. The purpose of peripheral TCRbeta sequencing was to test whether ivuxolimab changed TCR sequence diversity and led to clonal T-cell expansion. Prior anti-PD-1, anti-PD-L1 or anti-CTLA-4 therapy was permitted, and checkpoint inhibitors had been received by under 50% of dose-escalation patients. Among the roughly 50 dose-escalation patients, around 20 had hepatocellular carcinoma, 15 or so melanoma, 9 renal cell carcinoma and 9 head and neck cancer. Intravenous ivuxolimab was administered to patients every 2 weeks at six dose levels: 0.01, 0.1, 0.3, 1.5, 3 and 10 mg/kg. In the dose-escalation cohort, 82.7% of patients were male, and the mean age was approximately 64 years, with a range of about 23 to 90. The monotherapy dose-escalation portion (N of about 50 patients) of the phase I ivuxolimab trial is reported in the paper.

Overall study outcomes, separate from this receptor: Partial responders in the 0.1-3.0 mg/kg groups had among the lowest normalized peripheral clonal expansion, especially among CD8+ T cells. After ivuxolimab, more expanded clones were found on average in CD8+ T cells than in CD4+ T cells. At doses from 0.1 to 3.0 mg/kg, clonal expansion was seen in both CD4+ and CD8+ blood T cells between baseline and week 6. Low levels of normalized T-cell clonal expansion were also seen in some patients who did not respond. Which antigens the clonally expanded peripheral T cells were specific for was not determined.

This sequence originates from an adult with an advanced solid tumor such as melanoma, head and neck, liver or kidney cancer. Sequencing used CD4+ or CD8+ T cells sorted from blood, obtained in a trial of the OX40 agonist ivuxolimab. The sequence joins TRBV7-9 to TRBJ2-3, with TRBD2 identical over 14 junction bases. The DNA is TGTGCCAGCAGCCTCGCAGGACTAGCGGGAGGTCAAGATACGCAGTATTTT. It translates as CASSLAGLAGGQDTQYF.